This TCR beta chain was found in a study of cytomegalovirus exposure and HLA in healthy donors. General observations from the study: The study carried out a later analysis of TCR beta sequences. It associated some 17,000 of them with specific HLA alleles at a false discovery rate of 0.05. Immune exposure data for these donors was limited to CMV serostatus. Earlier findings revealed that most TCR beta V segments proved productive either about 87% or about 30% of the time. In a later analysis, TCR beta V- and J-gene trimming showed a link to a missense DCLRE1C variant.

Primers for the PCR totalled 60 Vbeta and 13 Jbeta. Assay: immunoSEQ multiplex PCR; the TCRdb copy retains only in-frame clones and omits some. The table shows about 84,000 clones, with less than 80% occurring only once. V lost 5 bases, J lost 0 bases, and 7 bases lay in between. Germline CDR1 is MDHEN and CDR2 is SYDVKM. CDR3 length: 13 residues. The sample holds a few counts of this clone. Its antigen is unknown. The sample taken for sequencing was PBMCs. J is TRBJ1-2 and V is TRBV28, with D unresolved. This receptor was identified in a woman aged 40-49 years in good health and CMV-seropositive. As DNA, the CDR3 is TGTGCCAGCAGTATACAGCCTAACTATGGCTACACCTTC. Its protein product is CASSIQPNYGYTF.